The next 20 T cell receptor beta chains were all read from a single sample in a study of cytomegalovirus exposure and HLA in healthy donors. The PCR employed 60 Vbeta primers together with 13 Jbeta primers. The data were produced by immunoSEQ multiplex PCR, yet TCRdb's version contains in-frame clones alone and is incomplete. Of approximately 120,000 clones listed, 81% are singletons. Sequencing was performed on PBMCs. These receptors were collected from a man aged 18 to 30 in good health and CMV-seropositive.

As concerns this clone: The sample carries other DNA sequences with the same CDR3. V is TRBV4-3 and J is TRBJ2-2; D uncertain. The CDR3 extends over 14 amino acids. CDR1 is LGHNA, CDR2 YSLEER, per germline. The V end was cut by 0 bases, the J end by 5 bases, with 7 bases between. The CDR3 DNA reads TGCGCCAGCAGCCAAGATCCCCTGACCGGGGAGCTGTTTTTT. Its protein product is CASSQDPLTGELFF.

The chain has TRBV9 and TRBJ2-3, with 8 bases identical to TRBD2. Trimming cost V 3 bases and J 0 bases; bases outside gene matches: 9. Germline assignment: CDR1 SGDLS and CDR2 YYNGEE. This CDR3 comprises 17 residues. CDR3 sequence (DNA): TGTGCCAGCAGCGGAACGGGAGGGCCTTATAGCACAGATACGCAGTATTTT. Amino acids: CASSGTGGPYSTDTQYF.

This chain uses TRBV19 with TRBJ2-2, with D possibly being TRBD2 (5 bases). Trimming shortened V by 8 bases and J by 5 bases, and 9 bases separated the two germline ends. This CDR3 comprises 12 residues. Germline V gene data show CDR1 as LNHDA and CDR2 as SQIVND (reference sequence). The CDR3 DNA is TGTGCCAGTCGGGAAGTGACCGGGGAGCTGTTTTTT. Translated: CASREVTGELFF.

This clone was counted a few times. This chain joins TRBV10-3 and TRBJ1-4, with D unclear. Germline loops: CDR1 ENHRY, CDR2 SYGVKD. Trimming stripped 5 bases from V and 5 bases from J, with 9 bases between. This CDR3 has 13 amino acids. The CDR3 DNA reads as TGTGCCATCAGTCCGGGGTACAATGAAAAACTGTTTTTT. It translates to CAISPGYNEKLFF.

The genes are TRBV7-9 and TRBJ2-1, with a possible D match to TRBD2 (6 bases). This CDR3 has 14 residues. The ends were cut back, 1 base at V and 14 bases at J, with 18 bases in the middle. Per germline, CDR1 SEHNR and CDR2 FQNEAQ (reference sequence). CDR3 nucleotide sequence: TGTGCCAGCAGCTTAGTCGCAGGAGGGCAGAAGAAGTTCTTC. It yields the protein CASSLVAGGQKKFF.

This chain uses TRBV7-8 with TRBJ1-6; TRBD1 matches 9 bases. In germline, CDR1 is SGHVS, CDR2 FQNEAQ. The CDR3 extends over 17 amino acids. The ends lost 6 bases at V and 9 bases at J; junction bases unmatched: 15. CDR3 in DNA: TGTGCCAGCAGTCTACCGGGGGGGACAGGGTTAAGTTCACCCCTCCACTTT. Translated: CASSLPGGTGLSSPLHF.

The V gene is TRBV14, the J gene TRBJ1-2; D is undetermined. Germline CDR1 is SGHDN and CDR2 is FVKESK. The CDR3 length is 16 residues. The V end was cut by 1 base, the J end by 2 bases, with 14 bases between. The CDR3 reads CASSQGRTGSNYGYTF. CDR3 DNA: TGTGCCAGCAGCCAAGGACGAACGGGGTCCAACTATGGCTACACCTTC.

To note about this clone: The junction does not match germline at one end; this may be a read error. Other DNA sequences in this sample translate to the same CDR3. The genes are TRBV4-1 and TRBJ2-7; the D gene is possibly TRBD2 (5 bases). The V gene's germline CDR1 is MGHRA and CDR2 YSYEKL. This CDR3 has 13 amino acids. DNA for the CDR3: TGCGCCAGTAGCCAAGTCCGGGGCTACGAGCAGTACTTC. Its translation: CASSQVRGYEQYF.

In its sample, this clone was seen once. V gene TRBV6-5 combines with J gene TRBJ1-2; 7 nucleotides agree with TRBD1. V lost 7 bases and J lost 2; bases outside the gene matches: 4. The germline CDR1 and CDR2 sequences are MNHEY and SVGAGI. This CDR3 spans 13 amino acids. DNA for the CDR3: TGTGCCAGCACCCCGGACAGGAACTATGGCTACACCTTC. Protein sequence: CASTPDRNYGYTF.

V and J are TRBV29-1 and TRBJ2-7; possible D gene TRBD1, 6 bases. This CDR3 has 12 residues. V was pared by 6 bases and J by 0 bases, with 9 bases between. CDR1 is SQVTM and CDR2 is ANQGSEA in the germline V gene. The CDR3 coding sequence is TGCAGCGTCAGGGGTAGCTCCTACGAGCAGTACTTC. Its translation is CSVRGSSYEQYF.

The chain joins TRBV4-2 to TRBJ2-1; TRBD2 aligns across 12 bases. From germline, CDR1 is LGHNA and CDR2 YNFKEQ. The CDR3 is 20 amino acids. The trim removed 0 bases at V and 0 bases at J, leaving 9 bases unmatched. CDR3 amino acids: CASSQDSPSGGASSYNEQFF. As DNA, the CDR3 is TGTGCCAGCAGCCAAGATTCGCCTAGCGGGGGGGCGAGCTCCTACAATGAGCAGTTCTTC.

The chain recombines TRBV5-8 with TRBJ1-1, with D uncertain. Trimming pared 2 bases from V and 1 base from J, leaving 6 bases between. This CDR3 has 13 amino acids. Germline lookup yields CDR1 SGHTS and CDR2 YDEGEE. As DNA, the CDR3 is TGTGCCAGCAGCTTTCGGGAGAACACTGAAGCTTTCTTT. It translates to CASSFRENTEAFF.

This CDR3 reads CASSQTGRVGNQPQHF. DNA for the CDR3: TGCGCCAGCAGTCAAACAGGGAGGGTAGGCAATCAGCCCCAGCATTTT. V and J are TRBV23-1 and TRBJ1-5; D may be TRBD1 (6 bases). TRBV23-1 is an ORF, with its function uncertain. V was pared by 2 bases and J by 2 bases, with 13 bases between. The CDR3 contains 16 residues.

This chain uses TRBV30 with TRBJ2-3; tentative D call: TRBD2 (6 bases). Germline CDR1 is GTSNPN and CDR2 is SVGIG (reference sequence). The CDR3 totals 16 residues. V was trimmed by 4 bases and J by 6 bases, leaving 23 bases between them. The CDR3 region is CAWTPPPGLQRDTQYF. The CDR3 DNA follows: TGTGCCTGGACTCCACCTCCGGGACTTCAGAGGGATACGCAGTATTTT.

This clone was seen once. The chain carries TRBV27 and TRBJ2-5; D gene ambiguous. Germline-derived CDR1 and CDR2 are MNHEY and SMNVEV (reference sequence). This CDR3 comprises 12 residues. V lost 2 bases and J 3 bases, leaving 4 bases between the germline ends. The CDR3 DNA sequence: TGTGCCAGCAGTTTACGAGAAGAGACCCAGTACTTC. Its translation is CASSLREETQYF.

The gene calls are TRBV30 and TRBJ1-1; D is uncertain. CDR3 length: 12 residues. Per germline, CDR1 GTSNPN and CDR2 SVGIG (reference sequence). V gave up 6 bases and J gave up 4 bases, with 12 bases separating them. CDR3 amino acids: CACTDYGTEAFF. For the CDR3, the DNA is TGTGCCTGCACAGACTATGGCACTGAAGCTTTCTTT.

The rearrangement links TRBV4-3 to TRBJ2-7; D perhaps matches TRBD1 (6 bases). CDR1 is LGHNA and CDR2 is YSLEER in the germline V gene. V was clipped by 4 bases and J by 2 bases, with 12 bases between them. The CDR3 runs 14 residues. This CDR3 is CASSPTGNPYEQYF. CDR3 in DNA: TGCGCCAGCAGCCCCACAGGGAATCCCTACGAGCAGTACTTC.

The rearrangement links TRBV6-5 to TRBJ1-2; D is possibly TRBD1 (5 bases). V dropped 2 bases and J dropped 4 bases, with 11 bases sitting between them. CDR3 length: 14 residues. Germline CDR1 reads MNHEY; CDR2 reads SVGAGI. CDR3 in DNA: TGTGCCAGCAGTTACAGGGGCTCCTCCTATGGCTACACCTTC. It specifies CASSYRGSSYGYTF.

The chain couples TRBV30 to TRBJ2-4; 8 nucleotides align to TRBD2. The CDR3 sequence is 18 residues long. Per the germline V gene, CDR1 is GTSNPN and CDR2 is SVGIG (reference sequence). With V trimmed by 2 bases and J by 3 bases, 15 bases remained unmatched. The CDR3 nucleotides read TGTGCCTGGAGTAAGACGGGAGCCCGGGGGGGACACAAAAACATTCAGTACTTC. It is translated as CAWSKTGARGGHKNIQYF.

V is TRBV29-1 and J is TRBJ1-1, with 11 positions matching TRBD1. CDR1 SQVTM and CDR2 ANQGSEA come from the germline V gene. Germline trimming cut 4 bases from V and 3 bases from J; bases unmatched to any gene: 1. The CDR3 totals 13 residues. In DNA form, the CDR3 reads TGCAGCGTTGGGGACAGGGGGGACACTGAAGCTTTCTTT. As protein: CSVGDRGDTEAFF.